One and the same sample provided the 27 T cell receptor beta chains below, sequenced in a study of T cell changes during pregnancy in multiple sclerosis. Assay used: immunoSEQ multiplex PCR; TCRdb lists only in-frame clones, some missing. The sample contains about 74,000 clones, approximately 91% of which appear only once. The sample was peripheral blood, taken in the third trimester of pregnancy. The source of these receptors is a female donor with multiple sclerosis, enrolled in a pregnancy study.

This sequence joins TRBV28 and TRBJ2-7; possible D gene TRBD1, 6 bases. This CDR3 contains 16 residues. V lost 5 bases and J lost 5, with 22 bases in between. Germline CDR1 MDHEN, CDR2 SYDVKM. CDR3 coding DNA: TGTGCCAGCAGTCCGTCTGACAGGTTGGTGTCCGACGAGCAGTACTTC. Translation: CASSPSDRLVSDEQYF.

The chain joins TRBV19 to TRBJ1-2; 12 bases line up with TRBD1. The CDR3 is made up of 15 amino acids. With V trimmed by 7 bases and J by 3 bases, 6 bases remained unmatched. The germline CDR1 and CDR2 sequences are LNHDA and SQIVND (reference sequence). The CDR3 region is CASTTGTGGDYGYTF. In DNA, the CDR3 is TGTGCCAGTACGACCGGGACAGGGGGCGACTATGGCTACACCTTC.

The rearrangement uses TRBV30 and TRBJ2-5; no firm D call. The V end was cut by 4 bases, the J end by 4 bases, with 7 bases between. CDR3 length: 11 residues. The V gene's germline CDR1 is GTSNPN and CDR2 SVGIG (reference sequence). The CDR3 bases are TGTGCCTGGACCCGGTCAGAGACCCAGTACTTC. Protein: CAWTRSETQYF.

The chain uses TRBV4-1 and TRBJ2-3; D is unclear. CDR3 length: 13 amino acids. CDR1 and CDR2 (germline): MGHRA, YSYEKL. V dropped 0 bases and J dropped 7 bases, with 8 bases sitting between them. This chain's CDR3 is CASSQEQIYTQYF. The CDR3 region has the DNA TGCGCCAGCAGCCAAGAGCAGATTTATACGCAGTATTTT.

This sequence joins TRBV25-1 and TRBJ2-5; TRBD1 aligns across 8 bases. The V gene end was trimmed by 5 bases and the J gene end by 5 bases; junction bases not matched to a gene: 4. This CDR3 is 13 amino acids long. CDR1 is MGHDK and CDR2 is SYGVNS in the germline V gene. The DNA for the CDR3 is TGTGCCAGCAGTTATACAGGGGGGGAGACCCAGTACTTC. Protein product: CASSYTGGETQYF.

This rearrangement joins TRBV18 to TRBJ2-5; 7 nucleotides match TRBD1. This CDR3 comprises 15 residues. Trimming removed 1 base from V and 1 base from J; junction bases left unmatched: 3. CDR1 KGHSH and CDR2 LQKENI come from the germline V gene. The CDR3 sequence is CASSPRPGGQETQYF. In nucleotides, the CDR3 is TGTGCCAGCTCACCACGGCCAGGGGGCCAAGAGACCCAGTACTTC. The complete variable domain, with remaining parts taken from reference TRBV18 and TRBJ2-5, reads NAGVMQNPRHLVRRRGQEARLRCSPMKGHSHVYWYRQLPEEGLKFMVYLQKENIIDESGMPKERFSAEFPKEGPSILRIQQVVRGDSAAYFCASSPRPGGQETQYFGPGTRLLVL.

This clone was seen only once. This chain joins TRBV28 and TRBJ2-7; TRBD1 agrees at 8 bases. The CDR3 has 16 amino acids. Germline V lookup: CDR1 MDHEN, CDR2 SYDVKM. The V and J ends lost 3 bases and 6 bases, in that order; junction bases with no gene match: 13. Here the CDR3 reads CASSLLPSGGQGEQYF. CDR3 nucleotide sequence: TGTGCCAGCAGTTTGCTCCCGTCAGGGGGCCAGGGCGAGCAGTACTTC.

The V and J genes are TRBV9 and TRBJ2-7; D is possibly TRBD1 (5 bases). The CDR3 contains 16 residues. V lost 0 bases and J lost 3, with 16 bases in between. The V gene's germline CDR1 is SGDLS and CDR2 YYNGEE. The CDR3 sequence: CASSVGLGQGLYEQYF. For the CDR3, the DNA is TGTGCCAGCAGCGTAGGTCTCGGGCAGGGCCTCTACGAGCAGTACTTC.

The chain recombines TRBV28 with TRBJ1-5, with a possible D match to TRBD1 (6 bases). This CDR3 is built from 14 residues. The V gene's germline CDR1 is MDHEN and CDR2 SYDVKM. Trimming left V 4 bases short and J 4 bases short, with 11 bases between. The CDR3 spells CASSYLGGNQPQHF. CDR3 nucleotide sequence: TGTGCCAGCAGTTATTTAGGGGGAAATCAGCCCCAGCATTTT.

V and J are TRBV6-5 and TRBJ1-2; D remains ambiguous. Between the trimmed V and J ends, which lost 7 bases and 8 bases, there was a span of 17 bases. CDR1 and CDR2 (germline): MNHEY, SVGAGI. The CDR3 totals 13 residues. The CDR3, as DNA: TGTGCCAGCATGAGAGGGTATGGCGGGGGCTACACCTTC. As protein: CASMRGYGGGYTF.

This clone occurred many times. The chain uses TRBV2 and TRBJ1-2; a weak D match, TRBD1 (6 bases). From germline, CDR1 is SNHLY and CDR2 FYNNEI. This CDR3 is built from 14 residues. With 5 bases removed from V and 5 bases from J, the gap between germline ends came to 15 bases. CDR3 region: CASSPTGSGYGYTF. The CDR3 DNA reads TGTGCCAGCAGTCCCACAGGGTCGGGGTATGGCTACACCTTC.

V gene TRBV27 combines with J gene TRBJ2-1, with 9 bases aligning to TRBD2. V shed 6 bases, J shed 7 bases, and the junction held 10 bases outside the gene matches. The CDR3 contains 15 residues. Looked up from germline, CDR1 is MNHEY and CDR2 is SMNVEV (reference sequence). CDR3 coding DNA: TGTGCCAGCAGCATGGCGGGGGGGGCGCGTAATGAGCAGTTCTTC. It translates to CASSMAGGARNEQFF.

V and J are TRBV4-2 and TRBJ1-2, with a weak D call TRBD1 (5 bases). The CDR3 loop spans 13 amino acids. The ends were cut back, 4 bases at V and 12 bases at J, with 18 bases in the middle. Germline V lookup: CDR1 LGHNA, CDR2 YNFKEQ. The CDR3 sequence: CASSRGELRPDTF. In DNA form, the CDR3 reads TGTGCCAGCAGCCGGGGGGAACTTCGTCCCGACACCTTC.

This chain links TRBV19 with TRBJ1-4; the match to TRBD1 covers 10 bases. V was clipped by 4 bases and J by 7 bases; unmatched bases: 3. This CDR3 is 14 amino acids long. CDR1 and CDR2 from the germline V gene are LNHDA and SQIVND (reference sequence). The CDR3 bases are TGTGCCAGTAGTAGGGACAGGGGAACTGAAAAACTGTTTTTT. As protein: CASSRDRGTEKLFF.

The CDR3 DNA reads TGCAGCGTTGCGGGTCGGGGGAGCACAGATACGCAGTATTTT. This translates into CSVAGRGSTDTQYF. The rearrangement joins TRBV29-1 to TRBJ2-3; a possible D gene is TRBD2 (6 bases). Germline-derived CDR1 and CDR2 are SQVTM and ANQGSEA. This CDR3 region has 14 residues. The V and J ends lost 4 bases and 0 bases respectively, with 11 bases between them.

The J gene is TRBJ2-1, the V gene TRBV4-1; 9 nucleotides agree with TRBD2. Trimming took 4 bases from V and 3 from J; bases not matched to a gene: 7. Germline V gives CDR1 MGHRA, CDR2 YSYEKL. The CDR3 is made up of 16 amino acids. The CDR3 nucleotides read TGCGCCAGCAGCCTACGCGGGGGGGCCAGCTACAATGAGCAGTTCTTC. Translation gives CASSLRGGASYNEQFF.

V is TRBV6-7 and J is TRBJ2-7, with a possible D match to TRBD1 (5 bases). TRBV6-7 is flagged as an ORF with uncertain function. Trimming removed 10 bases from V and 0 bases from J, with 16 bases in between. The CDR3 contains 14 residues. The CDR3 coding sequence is TGTGCCATTGCGACAGCAGGTAGCTCCTACGAGCAGTACTTC. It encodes CAIATAGSSYEQYF.

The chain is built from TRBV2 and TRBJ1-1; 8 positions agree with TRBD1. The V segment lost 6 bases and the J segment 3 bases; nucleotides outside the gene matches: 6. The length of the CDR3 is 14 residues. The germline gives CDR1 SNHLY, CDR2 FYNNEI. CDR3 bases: TGTGCCAGCAGAGACAGGGGCGGTTACACTGAAGCTTTCTTT. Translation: CASRDRGGYTEAFF. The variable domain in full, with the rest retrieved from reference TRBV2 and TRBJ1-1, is EPEVTQTPSHQVTQMGQEVILRCVPISNHLYFYWYRQILGQKVEFLVSFYNNEISEKSEIFDDQFSVERPDGSNFTLKIRSTKLEDSAMYFCASRDRGGYTEAFFGQGTRLTVV.

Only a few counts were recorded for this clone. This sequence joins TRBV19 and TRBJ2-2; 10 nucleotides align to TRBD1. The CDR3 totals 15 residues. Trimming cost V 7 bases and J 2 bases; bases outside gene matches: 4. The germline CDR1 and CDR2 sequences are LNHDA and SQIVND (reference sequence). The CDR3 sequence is CASTRTGGNTGELFF. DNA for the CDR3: TGTGCCAGTACCCGGACAGGGGGTAACACCGGGGAGCTGTTTTTT.

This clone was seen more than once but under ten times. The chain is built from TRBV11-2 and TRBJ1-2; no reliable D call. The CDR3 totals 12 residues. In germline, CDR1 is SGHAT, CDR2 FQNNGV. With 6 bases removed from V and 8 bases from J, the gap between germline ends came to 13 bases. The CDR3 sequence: CASSPSRWGYTF. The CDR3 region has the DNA TGTGCCAGCAGTCCCTCCCGGTGGGGCTACACCTTC.

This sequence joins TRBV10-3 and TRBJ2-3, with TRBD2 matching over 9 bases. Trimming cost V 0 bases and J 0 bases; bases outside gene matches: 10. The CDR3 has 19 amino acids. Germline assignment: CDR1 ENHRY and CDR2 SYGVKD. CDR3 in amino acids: CAISESVFSGGSSTDTQYF. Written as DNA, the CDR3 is TGTGCCATCAGTGAGTCGGTTTTTAGCGGGGGTTCTAGCACAGATACGCAGTATTTT.

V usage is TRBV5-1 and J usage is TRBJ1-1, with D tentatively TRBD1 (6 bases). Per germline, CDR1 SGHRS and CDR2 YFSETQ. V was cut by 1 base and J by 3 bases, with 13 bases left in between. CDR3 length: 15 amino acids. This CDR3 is CASSLLGQSHTEAFF. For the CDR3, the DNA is TGCGCCAGCAGCTTGCTAGGACAGAGCCACACTGAAGCTTTCTTT.

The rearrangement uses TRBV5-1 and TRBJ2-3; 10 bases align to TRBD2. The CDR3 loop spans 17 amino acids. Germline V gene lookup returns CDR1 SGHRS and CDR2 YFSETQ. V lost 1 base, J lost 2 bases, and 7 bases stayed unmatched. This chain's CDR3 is CASSLMSSGGYTDTQYF. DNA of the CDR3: TGCGCCAGCAGCTTGATGTCTAGCGGGGGATACACAGATACGCAGTATTTT.

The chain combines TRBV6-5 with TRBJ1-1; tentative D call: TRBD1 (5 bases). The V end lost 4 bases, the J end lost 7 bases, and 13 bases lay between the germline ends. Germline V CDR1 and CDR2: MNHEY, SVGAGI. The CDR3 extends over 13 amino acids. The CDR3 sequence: CASSFQTGVEAFF. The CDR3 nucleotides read TGTGCCAGCAGTTTTCAAACGGGGGTTGAAGCTTTCTTT.

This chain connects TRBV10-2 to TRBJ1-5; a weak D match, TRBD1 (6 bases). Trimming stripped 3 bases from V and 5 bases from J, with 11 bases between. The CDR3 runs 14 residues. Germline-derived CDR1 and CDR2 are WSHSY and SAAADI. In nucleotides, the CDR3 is TGCGCCAGCAGTGAAAGGGGGTGGGATCAGCCCCAGCATTTT. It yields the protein CASSERGWDQPQHF.

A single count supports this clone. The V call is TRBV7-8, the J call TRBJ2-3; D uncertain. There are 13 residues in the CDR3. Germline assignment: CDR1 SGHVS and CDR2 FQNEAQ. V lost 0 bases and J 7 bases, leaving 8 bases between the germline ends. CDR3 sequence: CASSLALPNTQYF. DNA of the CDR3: TGTGCCAGCAGCTTAGCACTGCCCAATACGCAGTATTTT.

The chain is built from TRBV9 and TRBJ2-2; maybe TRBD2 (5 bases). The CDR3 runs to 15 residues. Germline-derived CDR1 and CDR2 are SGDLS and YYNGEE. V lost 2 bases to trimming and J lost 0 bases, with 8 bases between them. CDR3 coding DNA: TGTGCCAGCAGCGTCTTCGGGGCGAACACCGGGGAGCTGTTTTTT. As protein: CASSVFGANTGELFF. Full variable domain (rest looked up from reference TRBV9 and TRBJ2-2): DSGVTQTPKHLITATGQRVTLRCSPRSGDLSVYWYQQSLDQGLQFLIQYYNGEERAKGNILERFSAQQFPDLHSELNLSSLELGDSALYFCASSVFGANTGELFFGEGSRLTVL.